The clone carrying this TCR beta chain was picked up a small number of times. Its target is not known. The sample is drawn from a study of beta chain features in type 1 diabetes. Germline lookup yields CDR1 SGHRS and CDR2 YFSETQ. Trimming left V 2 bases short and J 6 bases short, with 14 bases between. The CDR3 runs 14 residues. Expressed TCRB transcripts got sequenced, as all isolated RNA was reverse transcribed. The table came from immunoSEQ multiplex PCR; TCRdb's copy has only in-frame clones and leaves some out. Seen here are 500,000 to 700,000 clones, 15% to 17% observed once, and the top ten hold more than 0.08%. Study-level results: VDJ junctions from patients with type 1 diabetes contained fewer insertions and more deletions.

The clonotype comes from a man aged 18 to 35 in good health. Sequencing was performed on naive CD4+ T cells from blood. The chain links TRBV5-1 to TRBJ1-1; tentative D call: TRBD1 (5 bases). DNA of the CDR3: TGCGCCAGCAGCTTATCAGGGAGTACCCCTGAAGCTTTCTTT. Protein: CASSLSGSTPEAFF.